The 20 T cell receptor beta chains given below trace back to one sample, sequenced in a study of T cell responses to AZD1222 COVID-19 vaccine. Sequencing used immunoSEQ multiplex PCR; TCRdb keeps in-frame clones, though not all of them. The table shows 96,000 or so clones, with 80% to 90% occurring only once. The sequenced sample was peripheral blood, obtained on day 0 of AZD1222 vaccination. The receptors here all came from an adult in good health.

The chain carries TRBV6-2 or TRBV6-3 and TRBJ1-6; 8 nucleotides match TRBD1. Germline V gives CDR1 MNHEY, CDR2 SVGEGT. The CDR3 totals 15 residues. The V gene end was trimmed by 2 bases and the J gene end by 8 bases; junction bases not matched to a gene: 5. CDR3 amino acids: CASSYGTGTDSPLHF. The CDR3 DNA is TGTGCCAGCAGTTACGGGACAGGTACAGATTCACCCCTCCACTTT.

The chain has TRBV9 and TRBJ1-3, with D unclear. The V end lost 0 bases, the J end lost 2 bases, and 6 bases lay between the germline ends. The germline V gene has CDR1 SGDLS and CDR2 YYNGEE. The CDR3 is 14 amino acids. The CDR3 loop is CASSVGGTGNTIYF. The CDR3 nucleotides are TGTGCCAGCAGCGTAGGAGGAACTGGAAACACCATATATTTT. Supplemented by reference TRBV9 and TRBJ1-3, the full variable domain reads DSGVTQTPKHLITATGQRVTLRCSPRSGDLSVYWYQQSLDQGLQFLIQYYNGEERAKGNILERFSAQQFPDLHSELNLSSLELGDSALYFCASSVGGTGNTIYFGEGSWLTVV.

The chain employs TRBV20-1 and TRBJ2-7; no firm D call. The CDR3 sequence is 11 residues long. Germline values: CDR1 DFQATT, CDR2 SNEGSKA (reference sequence). Trimming left V 1 base short and J 2 bases short, with 3 bases between. CDR3 sequence reads: CSARGTYEQYF. The CDR3 bases are TGCAGTGCTAGAGGTACCTACGAGCAGTACTTC.

The chain couples TRBV11-3 to TRBJ2-2; no reliable D call. Trimming pared 3 bases from V and 1 base from J, leaving 6 bases between. The germline V gene has CDR1 SGHNT and CDR2 YENEEA. The CDR3 sequence is 14 residues long. The CDR3 loop is CASSFHRNTGELFF. The CDR3 DNA sequence: TGTGCCAGCAGCTTTCATAGGAACACCGGGGAGCTGTTTTTT.

The genes are TRBV7-2 and TRBJ2-3, with D perhaps TRBD1 or TRBD2 (5 bases each). Trimming removed 4 bases from V and 1 base from J, with 9 bases in between. This CDR3 has 14 amino acids. Germline V gives CDR1 SGHTA, CDR2 FQGNSA. CDR3 coding DNA: TGTGCCAGCAGCTGGGGACCGCGCACAGATACGCAGTATTTT. Protein product: CASSWGPRTDTQYF.

This clone showed up just a few times. CDR3 nucleotides: TGTGCCTGGGGCCTTACAGGGATAGAGACCCAGTACTTC. Translated, it gives CAWGLTGIETQYF. The chain carries TRBV30 and TRBJ2-5, with D tentatively TRBD1 (6 bases). Trimming pared 5 bases from V and 4 bases from J, leaving 14 bases between. This CDR3 has 13 amino acids. Germline CDR1 reads GTSNPN; CDR2 reads SVGIG (reference sequence).

The chain has TRBV3-1 (or the pseudogene TRBV3-2) and TRBJ1-6, with D unclear. V lost 5 bases and J 7 bases, leaving 12 bases between the germline ends. The germline V gene has CDR1 LGHDT and CDR2 YNNKEL (reference sequence). This CDR3 has 14 residues. CDR3 in DNA: TGTGCCAGCAGCGCGGGCCCGGGGAATTCACCCCTCCACTTT. This encodes CASSAGPGNSPLHF.

The chain couples TRBV5-1 to TRBJ2-4; 7 nucleotides line up with TRBD1. J lost 1 base, V lost 4 bases, and 2 bases had no gene match. CDR3 length equals 14 residues. In germline, CDR1 is SGHRS, CDR2 YFSETQ. The CDR3 DNA reads as TGCGCCAGCAGCGCGGACAGGGCCAAAAACATTCAGTACTTC. Translation gives CASSADRAKNIQYF.

The chain recombines TRBV19 with TRBJ2-7; D gene uncertain. CDR1 is LNHDA, CDR2 SQIVND, per germline (reference sequence). The CDR3 sequence is 15 residues long. The ends were cut back, 6 bases at V and 4 bases at J, with 19 bases in the middle. CDR3 bases: TGTGCCAGTAGGGCATCCGACGAGATTTTTTACGAGCAGTACTTC. The encoded protein is CASRASDEIFYEQYF.

The CDR3 DNA sequence: TGTGCCAGCAGCCGAATTCGGGACAGGCGCTACAATGAGCAGTTCTTC. Translation: CASSRIRDRRYNEQFF. The chain carries TRBV11-2 and TRBJ2-1; 8 bases align to TRBD1. Per germline, CDR1 SGHAT and CDR2 FQNNGV. V shed 5 bases and J 3 bases; nucleotides not matched to a gene: 9. The CDR3 is 16 residues long.

This clone was observed a handful of times. The rearrangement joins TRBV7-2 to TRBJ2-7, with TRBD2 identical over 11 bases. The CDR3 is made up of 14 amino acids. Looked up from germline, CDR1 is SGHTA and CDR2 is FQGNSA. The junction had 7 bases not matched to a gene; V was cut back by 5 bases and J by 7 bases. The CDR3 spells CASSNSGGAREQYF. The CDR3, as DNA: TGTGCCAGCAGCAATAGCGGGGGGGCTCGGGAGCAGTACTTC.

The chain links TRBV6-5 to TRBJ1-1; D is perhaps TRBD1 (5 bases). The ends were cut back, 6 bases at V and 3 bases at J, with 11 bases in the middle. CDR3 size: 13 residues. The germline V gene has CDR1 MNHEY and CDR2 SVGAGI. CDR3 nucleotide sequence: TGTGCCAGCAGGCAGGGTGGACACACTGAAGCTTTCTTT. It encodes CASRQGGHTEAFF.

The J gene is TRBJ2-3, the V gene TRBV19, with TRBD2 matching over 10 bases. The CDR3 has 16 amino acids. Germline CDR1 and CDR2: LNHDA and SQIVND (reference sequence). The V segment lost 3 bases and the J segment 3 bases; nucleotides outside the gene matches: 6. The CDR3 DNA reads as TGTGCCAGTAGTATTCCACAGCGGGGGGGAACAGATACGCAGTATTTT. This sequence encodes CASSIPQRGGTDTQYF.

This clone has a single count. The chain recombines TRBV27 with TRBJ1-1; 7 nucleotides agree with TRBD1. V trimming: 5 bases; J trimming: 3 bases; junction bases outside the gene matches: 9. The germline gives CDR1 MNHEY, CDR2 SMNVEV (reference sequence). This CDR3 is 15 amino acids long. CDR3 amino acids: CASSLTGAMDTEAFF. The CDR3 DNA is TGTGCCAGCAGTCTTACAGGGGCTATGGACACTGAAGCTTTCTTT.

This clone was recorded a few times. The J gene is TRBJ2-2, the V gene TRBV13; 8 nucleotides line up with TRBD1. The CDR3 has 15 residues. The germline gives CDR1 PRHDT, CDR2 FYEKMQ (reference sequence). V dropped 3 bases and J dropped 7; count of bases not matched to a gene: 7. The CDR3 is CASSFRQGRGGELFF. The CDR3 nucleotides read TGTGCCAGCAGCTTCCGACAGGGGCGAGGCGGGGAGCTGTTTTTT.

This chain joins TRBV10-2 and TRBJ2-3; 10 bases match TRBD1. The CDR3 sequence is 16 residues long. CDR1 WSHSY and CDR2 SAAADI come from the germline V gene. The junction had 7 bases not matched to a gene; V was cut back by 2 bases and J by 5 bases. In DNA, the CDR3 is TGCGCCAGCAGTGAGGCAGGGACAGGGGAGAAAGATACGCAGTATTTT. Amino acids: CASSEAGTGEKDTQYF.

The chain couples TRBV19 to TRBJ1-3, with a weak D call TRBD1 (6 bases). CDR1 is LNHDA and CDR2 is SQIVND in the germline V gene (reference sequence). V was clipped by 3 bases and J by 0 bases, with 9 bases between them. This CDR3 region has 15 residues. The CDR3 reads CASSMDRDSGNTIYF. DNA of the CDR3: TGTGCCAGTAGTATGGACAGAGACTCTGGAAACACCATATATTTT.

V usage is TRBV12-5 and J usage is TRBJ1-4, with 7 bases identical to TRBD1. V dropped 5 bases and J dropped 7; count of bases not matched to a gene: 7. The germline V gene encodes CDR1 LGHNT and CDR2 FRNRAP. This CDR3 contains 14 residues. The CDR3 region is CASGPGTDSEKLFF. The DNA for the CDR3 is TGTGCTAGTGGTCCGGGGACAGATTCTGAAAAACTGTTTTTT.

This chain joins TRBV2 and TRBJ2-3; D gene ambiguous. This CDR3 has 12 residues. The V and J ends lost 7 bases and 0 bases respectively, with 5 bases between them. Germline V gives CDR1 SNHLY, CDR2 FYNNEI. CDR3 loop: CASKTSTDTQYF. The CDR3 coding sequence is TGTGCCAGCAAAACTAGCACAGATACGCAGTATTTT.

The chain employs TRBV7-2 and TRBJ2-1; 7 nucleotides align to TRBD1. The CDR3 spans 16 residues. With V trimmed by 5 bases and J by 0 bases, 7 bases remained unmatched. In germline, CDR1 is SGHTA, CDR2 FQGNSA. The CDR3 sequence is CASSRRDSSSYNEQFF. The CDR3 DNA reads TGTGCCAGCAGCCGCCGGGACAGCAGCTCCTACAATGAGCAGTTCTTC.